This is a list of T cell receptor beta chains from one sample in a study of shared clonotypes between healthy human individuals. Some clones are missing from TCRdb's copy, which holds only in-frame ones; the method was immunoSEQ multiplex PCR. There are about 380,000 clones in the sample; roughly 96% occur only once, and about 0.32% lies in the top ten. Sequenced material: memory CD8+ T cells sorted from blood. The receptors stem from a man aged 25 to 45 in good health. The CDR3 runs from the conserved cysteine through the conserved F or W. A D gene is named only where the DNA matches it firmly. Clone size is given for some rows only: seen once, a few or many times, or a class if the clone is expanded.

CASLAGRDYNEQFF,TGTGCCAGCCTAGCGGGGAGAGATTACAATGAGCAGTTCTTC,TRBJ2-1,TRBD2,NA,TRBV27,14
CASSQGLASYNEQFF,TGTGCCAGCAGCCAAGGACTAGCGTCCTACAATGAGCAGTTCTTC,TRBJ2-1,TRBD2,NA,TRBV4-2,15
CASSRVDGATEAFF,TGTGCCAGCAGCCGTGTTGACGGGGCCACTGAAGCTTTCTTT,TRBJ1-1,NA,NA,TRBV7-9,14
CASSLGGAIQYF,TGTGCCAGCAGCTTAGGGGGGGCCATTCAGTACTTC,TRBJ2-4,NA,NA,TRBV11-2,12
CATTGLAGGLANTGELFF,TGTGCCACCACCGGACTAGCGGGAGGCCTAGCGAACACCGGGGAGCTGTTTTTT,TRBJ2-2,TRBD2,NA,TRBV19,18
CASSLRDTQYF,TGTGCCAGCAGTTTAAGGGATACGCAGTATTTT,TRBJ2-3,NA,NA,TRBV27,11
CASSPQGGANVLTF,TGTGCCAGCAGTCCCCAGGGTGGGGCCAACGTCCTGACTTTC,TRBJ2-6,NA,NA,TRBV6-4,14
CASSLSVGSGNQPQHF,TGTGCCAGCAGTTTATCGGTAGGGTCCGGCAATCAGCCCCAGCATTTT,TRBJ1-5,NA,NA,TRBV27,16
CASTAWLAVNTGELFF,TGTGCCAGCACTGCGTGGCTAGCGGTGAACACCGGGGAGCTGTTTTTT,TRBJ2-2,TRBD2,NA,TRBV2,16
CASSLTSGAMYEQYF,TGTGCCAGCAGTTTAACAAGCGGAGCGATGTACGAGCAGTACTTC,TRBJ2-7,NA,NA,TRBV27,15
CASSFEGVSEKLFF,TGTGCCAGCAGTTTTGAGGGAGTAAGTGAAAAACTGTTTTTT,TRBJ1-4,NA,NA,TRBV28,14
CASSTERSRGNTGELFF,TGCGCCAGCAGTACCGAACGGTCTAGGGGAAACACCGGGGAGCTGTTTTTT,TRBJ2-2,NA,NA,TRBV10-1,17
CASSDRGLQPQHF,TGTGCCAGCAGTGACAGGGGGCTTCAGCCCCAGCATTTT,TRBJ1-5,TRBD1,NA,TRBV2,13
CASSEWARNQETQYF,TGTGCCAGCAGTGAGTGGGCGAGAAATCAAGAGACCCAGTACTTC,TRBJ2-5,NA,NA,TRBV2,15
CASSQGNEQYF,TGTGCCAGCAGTCAAGGTAACGAGCAGTACTTC,TRBJ2-7,NA,NA,TRBV6-1,11
CASSYVSGSTDTQYF,TGTGCCAGCAGTTACGTTAGCGGGAGCACAGATACGCAGTATTTT,TRBJ2-3,TRBD2,NA,TRBV6-6,15
CASSRSNPGRTDTQYF,TGTGCCAGCAGTCGTTCAAACCCGGGGAGGACAGATACGCAGTATTTT,TRBJ2-3,NA,NA,TRBV28,16
CASSTGSQETQYF,TGTGCCAGCAGTACAGGGTCGCAAGAGACCCAGTACTTC,TRBJ2-5,NA,NA,TRBV6-1,13
CASLTSGRDTQYF,TGCGCCAGCCTTACTAGCGGGAGGGATACGCAGTATTTT,TRBJ2-3,TRBD2,NA,TRBV5-1,13
CASSSTRPGELFF,TGTGCCAGCAGTTCTACTAGACCCGGGGAGCTGTTTTTT,TRBJ2-2,NA,NA,TRBV2,13
CASSSGTSGRLQEQFF,TGTGCCAGCAGCTCAGGGACTAGCGGGAGGTTACAGGAGCAGTTCTTC,TRBJ2-1,TRBD2,NA,TRBV7-8,16
CASSEGLAGGYEQYF,TGTGCCAGCAGTGAAGGACTAGCGGGAGGCTACGAGCAGTACTTC,TRBJ2-7,TRBD2,once,TRBV6-1,15
CAISDVGLAGGTSSSYNEQFF,TGTGCCATCAGTGATGTCGGACTAGCGGGAGGAACCTCAAGCTCCTACAATGAGCAGTTCTTC,TRBJ2-1,TRBD2,NA,TRBV10-3,21
CASSSSGHRYEQYF,TGCGCCAGCAGTTCAAGTGGACACCGCTACGAGCAGTACTTC,TRBJ2-7,NA,NA,TRBV5-1,14
CASSQIGRPEAFF,TGCGCCAGCAGCCAAATTGGGAGACCTGAAGCTTTCTTT,TRBJ1-1,NA,once,TRBV4-1,13
CAWSVLRTSGTDTQYF,TGTGCCTGGAGTGTACTTAGGACTAGCGGGACAGATACGCAGTATTTT,TRBJ2-3,TRBD2,NA,TRBV30,16
CASIPTSGIPYYNEQFF,TGTGCCAGCATTCCGACTAGCGGGATACCCTACTACAATGAGCAGTTCTTC,TRBJ2-1,TRBD2,once,TRBV2,17
CSVGTQYTEAFF,TGCAGCGTTGGGACCCAGTACACTGAAGCTTTCTTT,TRBJ1-1,NA,NA,TRBV29-1,12
CASSIPSGKTTNEKLFF,TGTGCCAGTAGTATCCCCTCCGGGAAGACAACTAATGAAAAACTGTTTTTT,TRBJ1-4,NA,NA,TRBV19,17
CASSLRGADTEAFF,TGTGCCAGCAGCTTAAGGGGGGCGGACACTGAAGCTTTCTTT,TRBJ1-1,NA,NA,TRBV7-9,14
CASSIVGREAYNEQFF,TGTGCCAGTAGTATAGTAGGGCGGGAGGCCTACAATGAGCAGTTCTTC,TRBJ2-1,TRBD2,NA,TRBV19,16
CASSLRYPGHRAWHF,TGTGCCAGCAGTCTCCGATATCCGGGACATCGGGCATGGCATTTT,TRBJ1-5,NA,NA,TRBV27,15
CAISVRLDTGELFF,TGTGCCATCAGTGTTCGACTTGACACCGGGGAGCTGTTTTTT,TRBJ2-2,NA,NA,TRBV10-3,14
CASSTRLGSEQYF,TGTGCCAGTAGTACCCGACTAGGAAGCGAGCAGTACTTC,TRBJ2-7,NA,NA,TRBV19,13
CASSSGGWLQGKNYGYTF,TGTGCCAGCAGCTCAGGGGGTTGGCTACAGGGTAAGAACTATGGCTACACCTTC,TRBJ1-2,TRBD1,NA,TRBV7-9,18
CASRELASTDTQYF,TGTGCCAGTAGGGAGCTGGCCAGCACAGATACGCAGTATTTT,TRBJ2-3,NA,NA,TRBV19,14
CASMRDRGYNEQFF,TGCGCCAGCATGAGGGACAGGGGTTACAATGAGCAGTTCTTC,TRBJ2-1,TRBD1,NA,TRBV5-1,14
CASSLAGQGFYEQYF,TGCGCCAGCAGCTTGGCGGGACAGGGGTTCTACGAGCAGTACTTC,TRBJ2-7,TRBD1,NA,TRBV5-1,15
CASSSRDRFTEAFF,TGCGCCAGCAGCAGCCGGGACAGGTTCACTGAAGCTTTCTTT,TRBJ1-1,TRBD1,NA,TRBV5-1,14
CAGGTIPYEQYF,TGTGCCGGAGGGACTATCCCCTACGAGCAGTACTTC,TRBJ2-7,TRBD2,NA,TRBV30,12
CASSFDRDSPLHF,TGCGCCAGCAGCTTCGACAGGGATTCACCCCTCCACTTT,TRBJ1-6,TRBD1,NA,TRBV5-1,13
CASSLASSGTDTQYF,TGCGCCAGCAGCTTGGCGTCTAGCGGCACAGATACGCAGTATTTT,TRBJ2-3,NA,NA,TRBV5-1,15
CASSYSKGTSGYEQYF,TGTGCCAGCAGTTACTCGAAAGGGACTAGCGGGTACGAGCAGTACTTC,TRBJ2-7,TRBD2,NA,TRBV6-6,16
CASSGVAGNTGELFF,TGTGCCAGCAGTGGGGTAGCGGGAAACACCGGGGAGCTGTTTTTT,TRBJ2-2,TRBD2,NA,TRBV2,15
CASSSTGGTDTQYF,TGTGCCAGCAGCTCGACAGGGGGCACAGATACGCAGTATTTT,TRBJ2-3,TRBD1,NA,TRBV5-5,14
CATLRPGNTEAFF,TGTGCCACCCTACGGCCGGGAAACACTGAAGCTTTCTTT,TRBJ1-1,NA,NA,TRBV15,13
CASTTGLGGELFF,TGTGCCAGCACCACAGGGTTAGGCGGGGAGCTGTTTTTT,TRBJ2-2,NA,NA,TRBV28,13
CASSAGPAGGKAFF,TGTGCCAGCAGTGCAGGTCCGGCAGGGGGGAAAGCTTTCTTT,TRBJ1-1,TRBD1,NA,TRBV7-3,14
CASSTRTSGRGEQYF,TGTGCCAGCAGTACCCGGACTAGCGGGAGGGGCGAGCAGTACTTC,TRBJ2-7,TRBD2,NA,TRBV28,15
CASSFGADTQYF,TGTGCCAGCAGCTTTGGGGCAGATACGCAGTATTTT,TRBJ2-3,NA,NA,TRBV5-6,12
CASSHYTGFANVLTF,TGTGCCAGCAGCCATTATACAGGGTTTGCCAACGTCCTGACTTTC,TRBJ2-6,NA,NA,TRBV9,15
CASSLLAPLDNEQFF,TGTGCCAGCAGCTTACTTGCGCCCCTGGATAATGAGCAGTTCTTC,TRBJ2-1,NA,NA,TRBV7-2,15
CASSLGQVDEQYF,TGCGCCAGCAGCCTCGGACAGGTGGACGAGCAGTACTTC,TRBJ2-7,TRBD1,NA,TRBV4-1,13
CSVVDPWTSTVETQYF,TGCAGCGTCGTAGATCCTTGGACTAGCACGGTTGAGACCCAGTACTTC,TRBJ2-5,TRBD2,NA,TRBV29-1,16
CASTGGVTDTQYF,TGTGCCAGCACAGGGGGCGTCACAGATACGCAGTATTTT,TRBJ2-3,TRBD1,NA,TRBV4-2,13
CASSLASGRTDTQYF,TGTGCCAGCAGCTTAGCTAGCGGGAGGACAGATACGCAGTATTTT,TRBJ2-3,TRBD2,NA,TRBV7-2,15
CASSLSRKNIQYF,TGCGCCAGCAGCTTGTCTCGGAAAAACATTCAGTACTTC,TRBJ2-4,NA,NA,TRBV5-1,13
CASSRLGDPRRNEQFF,TGTGCCAGCAGCCGACTGGGGGATCCCCGGAGGAATGAGCAGTTCTTC,TRBJ2-1,NA,NA,TRBV9,16
CSARTGNTIYF,TGCAGTGCTAGGACAGGAAACACCATATATTTT,TRBJ1-3,NA,NA,TRBV20-1,11
CASSSRALGGRGGELFF,TGTGCCAGCAGCTCCAGGGCCCTGGGGGGGCGCGGCGGGGAGCTGTTTTTT,TRBJ2-2,NA,NA,TRBV5-5,17